These T cell receptor beta chains were read from a single sample in a study of CD8+CD57+ T cells in acquired aplastic anemia. Using its own MiXCR run on the reads, TCRdb lists one record per CDR3 protein. The repertoire holds roughly 260,000 distinct CDR3 sequences, with approximately 45% as singletons. The source material was sorted CD4+, CD8+, or CD8+CD57+ T cells (not recorded which) from PBMCs. These receptors all stem from a human donor with aplastic anemia. Each CDR3 is given with its conserved first and last residue. A D gene is named only where the DNA matches it firmly. Rows give clone size only sometimes, using once, few, many, or a class for an expanded clone.

cdr3_aa,cdr3_nt,j_call,clone_size,v_call,d_call
CASSSLPPYEQYF,TGTGCCAGCAGTTCGTTACCACCCTACGAGCAGTACTTC,TRBJ2-7,few,TRBV6-5,NA
CASYQGNTEAFF,TGCGCCAGCTATCAGGGGAACACTGAAGCTTTCTTT,TRBJ1-1,once,TRBV10-2,NA
CAWSPRQGPYNQPQHF,TGTGCCTGGAGTCCACGACAGGGGCCATACAATCAGCCCCAGCATTTT,TRBJ1-5,NA,TRBV30,TRBD1
CASSQDAPNTEAFF,TGTGCCAGCAGCCAAGATGCCCCGAACACTGAAGCTTTCTTT,TRBJ1-1,few,TRBV3-1,NA
CAISESRDYNQPQHF,TGTGCCATCAGTGAGTCGAGGGACTACAATCAGCCCCAGCATTTT,TRBJ1-5,NA,TRBV10-3,NA
CASRPGQGPPYEQYF,TGTGCCAGCAGGCCGGGACAGGGGCCCCCTTACGAGCAGTACTTC,TRBJ2-7,many,TRBV7-2,TRBD1
CASSEGVVGELFF,TGTGCCAGCAGCGAGGGGGTGGTCGGGGAGCTGTTTTTT,TRBJ2-2,once,TRBV9,NA
CASSLSGRRTDTQYF,TGTGCCAGCAGCCTCTCGGGACGACGCACAGATACGCAGTATTTT,TRBJ2-3,many,TRBV5-6,NA
CSVEFRRPTDTQYF,TGCAGCGTGGAGTTTCGCAGGCCTACAGATACGCAGTATTTT,TRBJ2-3,many,TRBV29-1,NA
CATSRWTGANEKLFF,TGTGCCACCAGCAGATGGACAGGGGCTAATGAAAAACTGTTTTTT,TRBJ1-4,NA,TRBV15,TRBD1
CASSLTRGEFSYEQYF,TGTGCCAGCAGTTTGACGCGAGGGGAGTTCTCCTACGAGCAGTACTTC,TRBJ2-7,NA,TRBV7-6,NA
CAISEGNYGYTF,TGTGCCATCAGTGAGGGGAACTATGGCTACACCTTC,TRBJ1-2,few,TRBV10-3,NA
CAWSLGEAYEQYF,TGTGCCTGGAGTCTGGGCGAGGCCTACGAGCAGTACTTC,TRBJ2-7,NA,TRBV30,NA
CAWSTNINQPQHF,TGTGCCTGGAGTACAAATATTAATCAGCCCCAGCATTTT,TRBJ1-5,NA,TRBV30,NA
CAISELQMNTEAFF,TGTGCCATCAGTGAGTTGCAAATGAACACTGAAGCTTTCTTT,TRBJ1-1,NA,TRBV10-3,NA
CATSQGDNQPQHF,TGTGCCACCAGTCAGGGTGATAATCAGCCCCAGCATTTT,TRBJ1-5,once,TRBV24-1,NA
CSVAGGQGDYEQYF,TGCAGCGTTGCCGGGGGACAGGGAGACTACGAGCAGTACTTC,TRBJ2-7,NA,TRBV29-1,TRBD1
CRVPGGGTEAFF,TGCAGGGTGCCAGGGGGGGGAACTGAAGCTTTCTTT,TRBJ1-1,once,TRBV20-1,TRBD1
CASSYGAVPSSGNTIYF,TGTGCCAGCAGTTACGGGGCGGTCCCCAGCTCTGGAAACACCATATATTTT,TRBJ1-3,NA,TRBV6-2/TRBV6-3,NA
CASSDRDRVRGYTF,TGTGCCAGCAGCGACCGGGACAGGGTACGTGGCTACACCTTC,TRBJ1-2,NA,TRBV7-9,TRBD1
CAWGGHLVEQYF,TGTGCCTGGGGGGGACACCTTGTGGAGCAGTACTTC,TRBJ2-7,NA,TRBV30,NA
CSARDTGSMTGGSEQYF,TGCAGTGCTAGAGATACGGGCTCGATGACAGGGGGGAGCGAGCAGTACTTC,TRBJ2-7,NA,TRBV20-1,TRBD1
CASSLGPSAEAFF,TGTGCCAGCAGCTTAGGGCCTAGCGCTGAAGCTTTCTTT,TRBJ1-1,NA,TRBV11-2,NA
CSAPHRGYYEQYF,TGCAGTGCTCCCCACAGGGGGTACTACGAGCAGTACTTC,TRBJ2-7,NA,TRBV20-1,TRBD1
CASSLESGGQPQHF,TGCGCCAGCAGCTTGGAGAGTGGAGGTCAGCCCCAGCATTTT,TRBJ1-5,once,TRBV5-1,NA
CAWSETGANEQYF,TGTGCCTGGAGTGAAACAGGGGCTAACGAGCAGTACTTC,TRBJ2-7,many,TRBV30,TRBD1
CSVDPRDTYGYTF,TGCAGCGTTGATCCCCGGGACACCTATGGCTACACCTTC,TRBJ1-2,NA,TRBV29-1,NA
CASSDGGYYEQYF,TGTGCCAGCAGTGATGGCGGATACTACGAGCAGTACTTC,TRBJ2-7,many,TRBV2,NA
CASSQDLGQYTEAFF,TGCGCCAGCAGCCAAGATTTAGGACAGTACACTGAAGCTTTCTTT,TRBJ1-1,many,TRBV4-3,NA
CASSEERGFNRKTQYF,TGTGCCAGCAGTGAAGAGCGGGGTTTCAACCGGAAGACCCAGTACTTC,TRBJ2-5,many,TRBV6-1,TRBD2
CASSIPASTEAFF,TGTGCCAGTAGTATACCCGCGTCCACTGAAGCTTTCTTT,TRBJ1-1,NA,TRBV19,NA
CATSRDRVRQETQYF,TGTGCCACCAGCAGGGACAGGGTTCGCCAAGAGACCCAGTACTTC,TRBJ2-5,NA,TRBV15,TRBD1